One TCR beta chain is described in this entry. Germline CDR1 SNHLY, CDR2 FYNNEI. The CDR3 is made up of 15 amino acids. With 1 base clipped from V and 3 bases from J, the junction kept 4 bases outside the gene matches. This sample was included in a study of cytomegalovirus exposure and HLA in healthy donors. Primers included in the PCR were 60 Vbeta and 13 Jbeta primers. Measured with immunoSEQ multiplex PCR; TCRdb has only the in-frame clones, and not every one. The table lists about 200,000 clones, roughly 80% of them singletons. Donors sampled were nominally healthy, though unrecorded immune exposures were likely.

This chain links TRBV2 with TRBJ2-5; 8 bases agree with TRBD2. This TCR came from a woman between 35 and 50 years old in good health and CMV-seronegative. The sequencing input was PBMCs. The CDR3 protein is CASSEGPGLEETQYF. As DNA, the CDR3 is TGTGCCAGCAGTGAAGGGCCGGGACTAGAAGAGACCCAGTACTTC.